Each of the 7 T cell receptor beta chains below was sequenced from the same sample in a study of T cell repertoires in cytomegalovirus infection. TCRdb passed the reads through MiXCR, listing each CDR3 protein once. The table records about 900,000 distinct CDR3 sequences, roughly 31% of them present only once. These receptors' antigens are unknown. The material was cultured CD8+ T cells from PBMCs, obtained from culture after CMV antigen stimulation. Every receptor here comes from a human donor in good health (CMV status not recorded). Some clones in this sample may be carry-over from other donors' samples.

The genes are TRBV10-3 and TRBJ1-1, with unresolved D. Trimming stripped 4 bases from V and 0 bases from J, with 3 bases between. The CDR3 sequence is 12 residues long. Germline loops: CDR1 ENHRY, CDR2 SYGVKD. This chain's CDR3 is CAISAVNTEAFF. For the CDR3, the DNA is TGTGCCATCAGTGCCGTGAACACTGAAGCTTTCTTT.

The chain carries TRBV29-1 and TRBJ1-1; D remains unclear. CDR3 size: 12 residues. The V end lost 7 bases, the J end lost 6 bases, and 15 bases lay between the germline ends. In germline, CDR1 is SQVTM, CDR2 ANQGSEA. DNA of the CDR3: TGCAGCGCCCAAGACGGAGGCCCTGAAGCTTTCTTT. Its protein is CSAQDGGPEAFF.

The sample holds many counts of this clonotype. The chain employs TRBV12-3 or TRBV12-4 and TRBJ1-1; maybe TRBD1 (6 bases). This CDR3 region has 15 residues. V lost 2 bases and J 0 bases, leaving 10 bases between the germline ends. The DNA for the CDR3 is TGTGCCAGCAGTTTAACAGGGCTCCTGAACACTGAAGCTTTCTTT. Its protein is CASSLTGLLNTEAFF.

Here the CDR3 reads CASSTSASYNEQFF. In nucleotides, the CDR3 is TGTGCCAGCAGCACTAGCGCATCCTACAATGAGCAGTTCTTC. V is TRBV6-5 and J is TRBJ2-1; the match to TRBD2 covers 7 bases. Germline CDR1 is MNHEY and CDR2 is SVGAGI. The CDR3 length is 14 residues. V lost 6 bases and J lost 1; bases outside the gene matches: 3.

The chain couples TRBV19 to TRBJ2-2, with 7 nucleotides matching TRBD1. CDR1 and CDR2 from the germline V gene are LNHDA and SQIVND (reference sequence). The CDR3 contains 13 residues. The junction had 7 bases not matched to a gene; V was cut back by 10 bases and J by 5 bases. CDR3 nucleotide sequence: TGTGCCATCCTAGGGGGCGCAACCGGGGAGCTGTTTTTT. This codes for CAILGGATGELFF.

This clonotype has more than one count but fewer than ten. The rearrangement uses TRBV7-9 and TRBJ1-2; TRBD1 is a possible D gene (6 bases). With 1 base removed from V and 5 bases from J, the gap between germline ends came to 26 bases. The CDR3 is 19 residues long. CDR1 and CDR2 (germline): SEHNR, FQNEAQ (reference sequence). The CDR3 region is CASSLVYREGDKEKYGYTF. The CDR3 DNA reads TGTGCCAGCAGCTTAGTATACCGGGAGGGGGACAAGGAGAAGTATGGCTACACCTTC.

This clonotype was seen only a few times. This chain joins TRBV7-6 and TRBJ2-7, with a possible D match to TRBD2 (6 bases). V shed 4 bases and J shed 11 bases, with 21 bases lying between them. This CDR3 spans 14 amino acids. Germline CDR1 SGHVS, CDR2 FNYEAQ. The CDR3 DNA sequence: TGTGCCAGCAGCTCCCGGGACTCAAAGTCGACCAAGTACTTC. Translated, it gives CASSSRDSKSTKYF.